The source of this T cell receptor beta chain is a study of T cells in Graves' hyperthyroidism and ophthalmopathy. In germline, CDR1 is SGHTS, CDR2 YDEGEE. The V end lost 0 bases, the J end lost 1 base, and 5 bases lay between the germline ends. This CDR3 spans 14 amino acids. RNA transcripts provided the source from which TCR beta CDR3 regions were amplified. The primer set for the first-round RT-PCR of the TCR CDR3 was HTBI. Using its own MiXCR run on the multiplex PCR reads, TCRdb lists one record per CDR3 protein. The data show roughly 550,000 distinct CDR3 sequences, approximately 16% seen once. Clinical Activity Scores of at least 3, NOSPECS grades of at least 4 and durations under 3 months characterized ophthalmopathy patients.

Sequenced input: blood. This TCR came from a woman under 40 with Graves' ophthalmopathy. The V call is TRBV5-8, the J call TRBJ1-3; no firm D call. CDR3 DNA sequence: TGTGCCAGCAGCTTGGACGCGTCTGGAAACACCATATATTTT. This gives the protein CASSLDASGNTIYF. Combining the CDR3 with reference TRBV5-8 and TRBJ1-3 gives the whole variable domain EAGVTQSPTHLIKTRGQQATLRCSPISGHTSVYWYQQALGLGLQFLLWYDEGEERNRGNFPPRFSGRQFPNYSSELNVNALELEDSALYLCASSLDASGNTIYFGEGSWLTVV.